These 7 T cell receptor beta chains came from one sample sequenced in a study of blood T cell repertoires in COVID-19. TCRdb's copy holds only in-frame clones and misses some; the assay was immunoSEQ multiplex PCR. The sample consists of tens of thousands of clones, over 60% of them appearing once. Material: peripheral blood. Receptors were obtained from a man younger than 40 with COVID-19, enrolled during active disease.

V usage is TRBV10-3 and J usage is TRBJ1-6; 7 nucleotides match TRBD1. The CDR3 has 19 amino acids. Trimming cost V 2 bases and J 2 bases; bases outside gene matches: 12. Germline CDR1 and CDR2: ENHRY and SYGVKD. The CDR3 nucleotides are TGTGCCATCAGTGAGAGAAGGCAGGGGGTAGGCGCCTATAATTCACCCCTCCACTTT. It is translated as CAISERRQGVGAYNSPLHF.

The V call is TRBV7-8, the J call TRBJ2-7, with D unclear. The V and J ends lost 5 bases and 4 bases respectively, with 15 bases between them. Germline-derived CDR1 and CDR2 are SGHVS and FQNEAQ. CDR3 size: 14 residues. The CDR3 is CASSPDWPPYEQYF. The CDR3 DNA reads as TGTGCCAGCAGCCCCGACTGGCCCCCATACGAGCAGTACTTC.

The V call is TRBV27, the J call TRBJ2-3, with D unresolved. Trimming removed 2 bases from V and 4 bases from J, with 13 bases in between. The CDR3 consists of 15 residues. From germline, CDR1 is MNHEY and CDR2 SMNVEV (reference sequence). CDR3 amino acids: CASSLVSGSADTQYF. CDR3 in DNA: TGTGCCAGCAGTTTAGTCTCAGGTTCTGCAGATACGCAGTATTTT.

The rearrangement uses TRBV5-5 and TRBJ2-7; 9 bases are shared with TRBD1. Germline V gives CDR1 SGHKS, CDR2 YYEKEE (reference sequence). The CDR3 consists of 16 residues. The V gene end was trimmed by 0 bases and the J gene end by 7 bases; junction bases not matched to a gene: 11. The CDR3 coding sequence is TGTGCCAGCAGCTTGGCCAGCGGACAGGGGTCGGAGGAGCAGTACTTC. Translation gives CASSLASGQGSEEQYF.

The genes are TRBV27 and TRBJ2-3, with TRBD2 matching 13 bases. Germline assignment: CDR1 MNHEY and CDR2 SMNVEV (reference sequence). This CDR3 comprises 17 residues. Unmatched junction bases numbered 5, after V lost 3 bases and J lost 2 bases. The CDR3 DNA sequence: TGTGCCAGCAGTTTTAGGGGACTAGCGGGGTACACAGATACGCAGTATTTT. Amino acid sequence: CASSFRGLAGYTDTQYF.

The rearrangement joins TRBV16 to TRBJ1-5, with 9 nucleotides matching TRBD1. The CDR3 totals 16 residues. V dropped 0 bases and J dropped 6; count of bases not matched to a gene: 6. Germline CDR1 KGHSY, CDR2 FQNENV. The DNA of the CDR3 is TGTGCCAGCAGCCAATCATCGGGACAGGGTGGTCAGCCCCAGCATTTT. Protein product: CASSQSSGQGGQPQHF. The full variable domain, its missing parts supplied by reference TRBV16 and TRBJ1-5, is GEEVAQTPKHLVRGEGQKAKLYCAPIKGHSYVFWYQQVLKNEFKFLISFQNENVFDETGMPKERFSAKCLPNSPCSLEIQATKLEDSAVYFCASSQSSGQGGQPQHFGDGTRLSIL.

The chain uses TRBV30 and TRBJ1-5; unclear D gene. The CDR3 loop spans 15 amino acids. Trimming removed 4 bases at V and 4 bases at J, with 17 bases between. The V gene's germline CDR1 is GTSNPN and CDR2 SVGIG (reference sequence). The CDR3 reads CAWTPPGLRNQPQHF. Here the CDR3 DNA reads TGTGCCTGGACCCCCCCGGGGTTGCGGAATCAGCCCCAGCATTTT.